This passage covers 6 T cell receptor beta chains from one sample sequenced in a study of PD-1 blockade in classical Hodgkin lymphoma. There was relapse after autologous stem cell transplantation in every patient, and there was variation in brentuximab vedotin exposure. Profiling relied on immunoSEQ multiplex PCR, and the TCRdb table lists in-frame clones only, not all of them. The sample shows 45,000 to 65,000 clones, just under 75% of them seen only once. The sequenced sample was peripheral blood mononuclear cells (PBMCs), obtained before the second cycle of nivolumab. The receptors here all came from a human donor with classical Hodgkin lymphoma.

The chain is built from TRBV28 and TRBJ1-4; D is perhaps TRBD1 (5 bases). The CDR3 is 15 residues long. V was pared by 2 bases and J by 4 bases, with 11 bases between. Germline V gene lookup returns CDR1 MDHEN and CDR2 SYDVKM. The CDR3 protein is CASSLGGLINEKLFF. As DNA, the CDR3 is TGTGCCAGCAGTTTAGGGGGACTGATTAATGAAAAACTGTTTTTT. Supplemented by reference TRBV28 and TRBJ1-4, the full variable domain reads DVKVTQSSRYLVKRTGEKVFLECVQDMDHENMFWYRQDPGLGLRLIYFSYDVKMKEKGDIPEGYSVSREKKERFSLILESASTNQTSMYLCASSLGGLINEKLFFGSGTQLSVL.

As regards this clone: At the DNA level, this CDR3 is encoded by other sequences in the same sample as well. The J gene is TRBJ2-3, the V gene TRBV29-1; a weak D match, TRBD1 (6 bases). V lost 6 bases to trimming and J lost 1 base, with 11 bases between them. The germline V gene has CDR1 SQVTM and CDR2 ANQGSEA. CDR3 length: 13 amino acids. CDR3 protein: CSVQGLGTDTQYF. CDR3 DNA: TGCAGCGTACAGGGTTTAGGCACAGATACGCAGTATTTT.

This sequence joins TRBV7-2 and TRBJ2-5; maybe TRBD1 (6 bases). The length of the CDR3 is 15 residues. The V end lost 1 base, the J end lost 4 bases, and 13 bases lay between the germline ends. CDR1 is SGHTA and CDR2 is FQGNSA in the germline V gene. The CDR3 region has the DNA TGTGCCAGCAGCTTAGAAGGCTGGGGGCTAGAGACCCAGTACTTC. Translation: CASSLEGWGLETQYF.

This rearrangement joins TRBV7-2 to TRBJ2-3, with D possibly TRBD1 on 5 matching bases. The CDR3 spans 16 residues. Germline CDR1 reads SGHTA; CDR2 reads FQGNSA. Trimming pared 6 bases from V and 4 bases from J, leaving 20 bases between. Here the CDR3 reads CASRPAGLSNSDTQYF. Written as DNA, the CDR3 is TGTGCCAGCAGACCCGCAGGGTTATCCAATTCAGATACGCAGTATTTT.

The chain employs TRBV30 and TRBJ1-1; 7 bases align to TRBD1. Trimming removed 4 bases from V and 5 bases from J; junction bases left unmatched: 4. The CDR3 is 12 residues long. The germline V gene encodes CDR1 GTSNPN and CDR2 SVGIG (reference sequence). CDR3 in amino acids: CAWNRGGTEAFF. The CDR3, as DNA: TGTGCCTGGAACAGGGGTGGGACTGAAGCTTTCTTT.

This clone has only one observation. The J gene is TRBJ2-7, the V gene TRBV7-2; 7 bases are a match to TRBD1. Germline CDR1 SGHTA, CDR2 FQGNSA. The junction had 9 bases not matched to a gene; V was cut back by 4 bases and J by 3 bases. The CDR3 contains 15 residues. Here the CDR3 reads CASSSGGDIGYEQYF. The CDR3 region has the DNA TGTGCCAGCAGCTCAGGGGGAGACATCGGCTACGAGCAGTACTTC.